Presented here are 10 T cell receptor beta chains from one specimen sequenced in a study of read filtering for tumor transcriptome and immune sequencing. The library was built from 400 ng RNA with molecular barcoded adaptors for alpha/delta and beta/gamma chains. From the reads, TCRdb called clonotypes with MiXCR, one entry per CDR3 protein. The sample contains around 26,000 distinct CDR3 sequences, around an eighth of which appear only once. Input material: a population of CD138-negative cells sorted from bone marrow. Receptors originate from a donor over 35 with multiple myeloma.

This clonotype was counted at least ten times. The rearrangement joins TRBV3-1 to TRBJ2-2, with 7 bases fitting TRBD1. The CDR3 has 14 residues. Germline loops: CDR1 LGHDT, CDR2 YNNKEL (reference sequence). V was clipped by 4 bases and J by 2 bases; unmatched bases: 1. Here the CDR3 DNA reads TGTGCCAGCAGCCGGACAGGAAACACCGGGGAGCTGTTTTTT. It is translated as CASSRTGNTGELFF.

This clonotype was detected ten times or more. The chain couples TRBV11-2 to TRBJ2-7; D remains ambiguous. Germline CDR1 SGHAT, CDR2 FQNNGV. The length of the CDR3 is 15 residues. Trimming took 1 base from V and 0 from J, leaving 10 bases between them. The CDR3 nucleotides are TGTGCCAGCAGCTTAGCTGTGATTAGCTCCTACGAGCAGTACTTC. Amino acids: CASSLAVISSYEQYF.

At least ten counts were recorded for this clonotype. The chain recombines TRBV2 with TRBJ2-5, with D possibly TRBD1 on 6 matching bases. The CDR3 is made up of 14 amino acids. The germline CDR1 and CDR2 sequences are SNHLY and FYNNEI. Trimming stripped 10 bases from V and 0 bases from J, with 15 bases between. CDR3 protein: CANNRELNQETQYF. Here the CDR3 DNA reads TGTGCCAACAACAGGGAACTTAACCAAGAGACCCAGTACTTC.

About this clonotype: A read error is possible here, since a much larger clone lies one base away. This chain links TRBV12-3 or TRBV12-4 with TRBJ2-1; tentatively, D is TRBD1 (5 bases). The CDR3 totals 16 residues. The V gene lost 4 bases and the J gene lost 2 bases, with 15 bases spanning the gap. The CDR3 loop is CASSWGYSGTYNEQFF. As DNA, the CDR3 is TGTGCCAGCAGTTGGGGCTATTCGGGTACCTACAATGAGCAGTTCTTC.

This clonotype was seen many times. The chain joins TRBV4-2 to TRBJ2-1, with D possibly being TRBD2 (6 bases). Germline CDR1 reads LGHNA; CDR2 reads YNFKEQ. This CDR3 region has 18 residues. Trimming shortened V by 0 bases and J by 0 bases, and 15 bases separated the two germline ends. CDR3 nucleotides: TGTGCCAGCAGCCAAGATGGTCGGGAGACAAGCTCCTACAATGAGCAGTTCTTC. Translating it yields CASSQDGRETSSYNEQFF.

At least ten counts were recorded for this clonotype. The chain has TRBV27 and TRBJ1-2; possible D gene TRBD1, 5 bases. Germline loops: CDR1 MNHEY, CDR2 SMNVEV (reference sequence). With 3 bases removed from V and 8 bases from J, the gap between germline ends came to 16 bases. CDR3 length equals 14 residues. The CDR3 spells CASSFQGAAQGYTF. In nucleotides, the CDR3 is TGTGCCAGCAGTTTCCAGGGAGCCGCCCAGGGCTACACCTTC.

The gene calls are TRBV4-1 and TRBJ2-5; D may match TRBD1 or TRBD2 (6 bases each). Trimming shortened V by 1 base and J by 5 bases, and 11 bases separated the two germline ends. The CDR3 runs 14 residues. Germline-derived CDR1 and CDR2 are MGHRA and YSYEKL. The CDR3 loop reads CASSQGGAGETQYF. CDR3 coding DNA: TGCGCCAGCAGCCAAGGGGGGGCAGGGGAGACCCAGTACTTC.

This clonotype was observed many times. The chain combines TRBV5-1 with TRBJ1-1; D possibly corresponds to TRBD1 (6 bases). The CDR3 contains 14 residues. The germline V gene has CDR1 SGHRS and CDR2 YFSETQ. With 4 bases removed from V and 6 bases from J, the gap between germline ends came to 16 bases. The chain's CDR3 is CASSEGSGAPEAFF. The CDR3 bases are TGCGCCAGCAGCGAGGGGTCGGGGGCCCCTGAAGCTTTCTTT.

In its sample, this clonotype was seen a few times. The J gene is TRBJ1-1, the V gene TRBV5-1; D gene ambiguous. V lost 0 bases and J lost 0, with 6 bases in between. This CDR3 is built from 14 residues. Germline-derived CDR1 and CDR2 are SGHRS and YFSETQ. This CDR3 reads CASSLVQMNTEAFF. CDR3 bases: TGCGCCAGCAGCTTGGTCCAGATGAACACTGAAGCTTTCTTT.

With regard to this clonotype: This may arise from a read error, as a much more abundant clone is one base away. This chain connects TRBV29-1 to TRBJ1-5; D is unclear. CDR3 length: 13 amino acids. The V end lost 4 bases, the J end lost 6 bases, and 13 bases lay between the germline ends. CDR1 and CDR2 (germline): SQVTM, ANQGSEA. The CDR3 nucleotides read TGCAGCGTTGGCGGGGTTGGGAGTCAGCCCCAGCATTTT. This encodes CSVGGVGSQPQHF.